This T cell receptor (beta chain) was documented in a study of blood T cell repertoires in COVID-19. Study-level information: COVID-19 samples collected from the United States, Italy and Spain covered acute and convalescent phases. From T cells, B-cell-depleted T cells, or PBMCs came the material, which was cDNA or gDNA.

Enrolment of Seattle patients took place during active infection, and they were followed longitudinally. Authors' methods: Amplification of reference gene primers provided the estimated nucleated cell counts. Here immunoSEQ multiplex PCR was the method, and the copy in TCRdb shows in-frame clones only, minus some. That table supplies the V and J calls and clone size; D and trimming were determined from the DNA. The data contain nearly 110,000 clones, around 80% of them singletons. The clonotype comes from a man older than 75 with COVID-19, enrolled during active disease. Sequences were obtained from peripheral blood.

CDR3 amino acids: CASSPRSGSDTGELFF. CDR3 nucleotide sequence: TGTGCCAGCTCACCACGTAGCGGGAGCGACACCGGGGAGCTGTTTTTT. The gene calls are TRBV18 and TRBJ2-2; 9 nucleotides match TRBD2. Trimming removed 1 base from V and 3 bases from J; junction bases left unmatched: 3. The CDR3 is 16 residues long. Germline V gene sequence: CDR1 KGHSH, CDR2 LQKENI.